This TCR beta chain was profiled in a study of blood T cell repertoires in COVID-19. The V end was cut by 8 bases, the J end by 0 bases, with 16 bases between. Germline lookup yields CDR1 SNHLY and CDR2 FYNNEI. The CDR3 runs 15 residues. Generated by immunoSEQ multiplex PCR, the TCRdb table keeps only in-frame clones and is missing some. The data contain more than 250,000 clones, approximately 90% of them singletons. This clone was picked up one time. Sequenced material: peripheral blood. The chain has TRBV2 and TRBJ1-1; no clear D. The TCR comes from a man in his late teens or twenties with active or convalescent COVID-19. In nucleotides, the CDR3 is TGTGCCAGCGAAGAGTCAGGTCAGATGAACACTGAAGCTTTCTTT. This gives the protein CASEESGQMNTEAFF.